This entry lists 31 T cell receptor beta chains sequenced from one sample in a study of response to subunit inactivated influenza vaccine. One entry per CDR3 protein, called by TCRdb with MiXCR from the RT-PCR reads. In the table there are hundreds of thousands of distinct CDR3 sequences, more than 11% of which are singletons. The sequencing used PBMCs from blood, collected less than 15 days before vaccination. All receptors come from a man over 45 who received an inactivated influenza vaccine.

A few counts support this clonotype. The chain joins TRBV7-9 to TRBJ2-1; 13 bases align to TRBD2. Germline CDR1 SEHNR, CDR2 FQNEAQ (reference sequence). Losses at the gene ends were 6 bases for V and 4 bases for J; bases not matched to a gene: 9. The CDR3 sequence is 17 residues long. This CDR3 is CASSRTSGSLWYNEQFF. In DNA, the CDR3 is TGTGCCAGCAGTCGGACTAGCGGGAGCCTCTGGTACAATGAGCAGTTCTTC.

This clonotype occurred many times. V gene TRBV5-1 combines with J gene TRBJ2-7, with TRBD1 identical over 7 bases. V was pared by 0 bases and J by 7 bases, with 4 bases of the junction left unmatched. The V gene's germline CDR1 is SGHRS and CDR2 YFSETQ. There are 13 residues in the CDR3. The CDR3 loop is CASSLGQGGEQYF. The CDR3, as DNA: TGCGCCAGCAGCTTGGGACAGGGCGGTGAGCAGTACTTC.

The gene calls are TRBV2 and TRBJ2-3, with D hard to call. V was shortened by 8 bases and J by 0 bases, with 12 bases between the two germline ends. CDR1 SNHLY and CDR2 FYNNEI come from the germline V gene. CDR3 length: 14 amino acids. CDR3 sequence reads: CASAVRYSTDTQYF. The CDR3 region has the DNA TGTGCCAGCGCCGTCCGGTATAGCACAGATACGCAGTATTTT. The whole variable domain, filled in from reference TRBV2 and TRBJ2-3, reads EPEVTQTPSHQVTQMGQEVILRCVPISNHLYFYWYRQILGQKVEFLVSFYNNEISEKSEIFDDQFSVERPDGSNFTLKIRSTKLEDSAMYFCASAVRYSTDTQYFGPGTRLTVL.

The CDR3 region is CASSIRGLTNVLTF. The CDR3 DNA reads as TGTGCCAGCTCAATAAGAGGGCTAACCAACGTCCTGACTTTC. This chain links TRBV18 with TRBJ2-6; possibly TRBD2 for D (5 bases). Looked up from germline, CDR1 is KGHSH and CDR2 is LQKENI. Trimming pared 5 bases from V and 8 bases from J, leaving 13 bases between. This CDR3 is 14 amino acids long.

This clonotype was observed a handful of times. The chain uses TRBV24-1 and TRBJ2-1; 12 positions agree with TRBD1. The CDR3 sequence is 15 residues long. The germline gives CDR1 KGHDR, CDR2 SFDVKD. With V trimmed by 3 bases and J by 9 bases, 5 bases remained unmatched. CDR3 sequence (DNA): TGTGCCACCAGTGATCGGGACAGGGGGCCGGGTGAGCAGTTCTTC. Amino acid sequence: CATSDRDRGPGEQFF.

This clonotype was recorded at least ten times. The genes are TRBV12-3 or TRBV12-4 and TRBJ1-1; tentatively, D is TRBD1 (5 bases). Deletions cut 5 bases from V and 6 bases from J, with 16 bases between. CDR3 length: 14 residues. CDR3 in amino acids: CASSPRDWAAEAFF. The CDR3 coding sequence is TGTGCCAGCAGTCCTCGGGACTGGGCCGCTGAAGCTTTCTTT.

This clonotype was found a few times. The chain combines TRBV6-2 or TRBV6-3 with TRBJ1-3; D is unresolved. The V gene's germline CDR1 is MNHEY and CDR2 SVGEGT. The CDR3 consists of 12 residues. Trimming stripped 10 bases from V and 2 bases from J, with 9 bases between. CDR3 nucleotides: TGTGCCATGGGAGACCCTGGAAACACCATATATTTT. Amino acids: CAMGDPGNTIYF.

This clonotype appeared many times. CDR3 bases: TGCGCCAGCAGCCCCCGCAGCAACTATGGCTACACCTTC. Residues: CASSPRSNYGYTF. The chain employs TRBV5-1 and TRBJ1-2; unclear D gene. V lost 4 bases and J lost 2, with 9 bases in between. The length of the CDR3 is 13 residues. Germline V CDR1 and CDR2: SGHRS, YFSETQ.

The table lists this clonotype with a few counts. The V gene is TRBV20-1, the J gene TRBJ2-1; D possibly corresponds to TRBD2 (6 bases). CDR3 length equals 16 residues. V was pared by 1 base and J by 3 bases, with 16 bases between. Germline CDR1 and CDR2: DFQATT and SNEGSKA (reference sequence). The CDR3 nucleotides are TGCAGTGCTAGAGTTGGGGCTGCGGGGTACTACAATGAGCAGTTCTTC. Protein: CSARVGAAGYYNEQFF.

The chain employs TRBV5-1 and TRBJ2-7, with 12 positions matching TRBD1. Germline trimming cut 4 bases from V and 11 bases from J; bases unmatched to any gene: 10. This CDR3 has 14 amino acids. Germline CDR1 reads SGHRS; CDR2 reads YFSETQ. CDR3 sequence reads: CASSPGQGAGEKYF. In DNA, the CDR3 is TGCGCCAGCAGCCCGGGACAGGGGGCGGGGGAGAAGTACTTC.

This clonotype occurred a few times. The chain is built from TRBV6-2 or TRBV6-3 and TRBJ2-7; 8 nucleotides match TRBD1. Unmatched junction bases numbered 10, after V lost 6 bases and J lost 0 bases. The CDR3 totals 16 residues. Germline V gene sequence: CDR1 MNHEY, CDR2 SVGEGT. As DNA, the CDR3 is TGTGCCAGCAGACCCGGACAGGGACGAGGCTCCTACGAGCAGTACTTC. It is translated as CASRPGQGRGSYEQYF.

The chain is built from TRBV7-2 and TRBJ2-1; D is possibly TRBD1 (5 bases). The CDR3 spans 14 residues. V gave up 4 bases and J gave up 6 bases, with 13 bases separating them. Looked up from germline, CDR1 is SGHTA and CDR2 is FQGNSA. CDR3 bases: TGTGCCAGCAGCTCGCGACAGAGGATCAATGAGCAGTTCTTC. Translating it yields CASSSRQRINEQFF.

The sample holds many counts of this clonotype. This chain links TRBV7-9 with TRBJ2-1, with D possibly TRBD2 on 7 matching bases. Per germline, CDR1 SEHNR and CDR2 FQNEAQ (reference sequence). The CDR3 length is 15 residues. V lost 3 bases and J 9 bases, leaving 18 bases between the germline ends. CDR3 nucleotides: TGTGCCAGCAGCTTGGGGGCGGGCCCGGGGGGTGAGCAGTTCTTC. It specifies CASSLGAGPGGEQFF.

This clonotype was observed a few times. The chain is built from TRBV12-3 or TRBV12-4 and TRBJ2-3, with 10 bases that match TRBD2. The V gene end was trimmed by 1 base and the J gene end by 6 bases; junction bases not matched to a gene: 10. The CDR3 contains 17 residues. Here the CDR3 reads CASSLDLLAGSADTQYF. The CDR3, as DNA: TGTGCCAGCAGTTTAGATCTACTAGCGGGGTCCGCGGATACGCAGTATTTT.

This clonotype was seen only a few times. This chain joins TRBV20-1 and TRBJ2-3, with 9 bases that match TRBD2. The trim removed 2 bases at V and 5 bases at J, leaving 11 bases unmatched. Germline V gives CDR1 DFQATT, CDR2 SNEGSKA (reference sequence). The CDR3 covers 16 residues. CDR3 DNA: TGCAGTGCTAGAAAACTTGGACTAGCGTCATTAGATACGCAGTATTTT. Encoded protein: CSARKLGLASLDTQYF.

This chain links TRBV7-2 with TRBJ1-4; D ambiguous. This CDR3 contains 15 residues. Trimming removed 5 bases at V and 4 bases at J, with 14 bases between. Germline lookup yields CDR1 SGHTA and CDR2 FQGNSA. This chain's CDR3 is CASSLSPGVNEKLFF. CDR3 DNA: TGTGCCAGCAGCCTCTCTCCCGGCGTTAATGAAAAACTGTTTTTT.

This clonotype came up a few times. The chain recombines TRBV20-1 with TRBJ1-1; TRBD1 is a possible D gene (5 bases). This CDR3 has 12 amino acids. Germline V gene sequence: CDR1 DFQATT, CDR2 SNEGSKA (reference sequence). V lost 6 bases to trimming and J lost 4 bases, with 12 bases between them. In DNA form, the CDR3 reads TGCAGTGCCTTGACAGCAGGCACTGAAGCTTTCTTT. Translating it yields CSALTAGTEAFF.

This clonotype turned up a few times. The chain couples TRBV12-3 or TRBV12-4 to TRBJ2-7; TRBD2 matches 13 bases. After removal of 3 bases from V and 4 bases from J, the junction contained 6 bases not matched to a gene. The CDR3 runs to 16 residues. The CDR3 reads CASSFSWTSGGYEQYF. The CDR3 nucleotides read TGTGCCAGCAGTTTCAGTTGGACTAGCGGGGGTTACGAGCAGTACTTC.

This clonotype appeared a few times. V and J are TRBV18 and TRBJ1-1; D might be TRBD1 (6 bases). The CDR3 spans 16 residues. Germline lookup yields CDR1 KGHSH and CDR2 LQKENI. Trimming shortened V by 0 bases and J by 1 base, and 12 bases separated the two germline ends. The DNA of the CDR3 is TGTGCCAGCTCACCACCAAAGGGGGGGCGGAACACTGAAGCTTTCTTT. Translating it yields CASSPPKGGRNTEAFF.

This clonotype was detected ten times or more. This chain joins TRBV9 and TRBJ2-7; 9 bases line up with TRBD1. V shed 5 bases and J 1 base; nucleotides not matched to a gene: 7. The CDR3 has 15 residues. Germline values: CDR1 SGDLS, CDR2 YYNGEE. CDR3 residues: CASSRGQGLSYEQYF. CDR3 DNA sequence: TGTGCCAGCAGTAGGGGACAGGGTTTATCCTACGAGCAGTACTTC.

This clonotype was counted only a few times. The chain recombines TRBV24-1 with TRBJ2-5, with 7 nucleotides matching TRBD1. This CDR3 has 16 amino acids. After removal of 3 bases from V and 5 bases from J, the junction contained 11 bases not matched to a gene. Germline loops: CDR1 KGHDR, CDR2 SFDVKD. The CDR3 reads CATSDGDRRGTETQYF. As DNA, the CDR3 is TGTGCCACCAGTGATGGGGACAGACGAGGGACGGAGACCCAGTACTTC.

This clonotype was detected only a few times. This chain joins TRBV6-5 and TRBJ1-6; D remains ambiguous. V was cut by 0 bases and J by 0 bases, with 9 bases left in between. The germline V gene has CDR1 MNHEY and CDR2 SVGAGI. The CDR3 length is 17 residues. The CDR3 region has the DNA TGTGCCAGCAGTTACTCCGGCGCGAGCTCCTATAATTCACCCCTCCACTTT. Amino acid sequence: CASSYSGASSYNSPLHF.

V gene TRBV9 combines with J gene TRBJ2-3; D not resolved. CDR3 length: 14 amino acids. CDR1 and CDR2 from the germline V gene are SGDLS and YYNGEE. Trimming took off 4 bases at V and 3 bases at J, with 12 bases between the two ends. Here the CDR3 reads CASSSIGLTDTQYF. The CDR3 region has the DNA TGTGCCAGCAGCAGCATAGGGTTGACAGATACGCAGTATTTT.

J is TRBJ1-4 and V is TRBV28, with 7 bases lining up with TRBD1. CDR1 is MDHEN, CDR2 SYDVKM, per germline. The V gene end was trimmed by 6 bases and the J gene end by 4 bases; junction bases not matched to a gene: 14. The CDR3 length is 17 residues. The CDR3 DNA follows: TGTGCCAGCAGAATCTCCGGATTGGGACAGAGTAATGAAAAACTGTTTTTT. It specifies CASRISGLGQSNEKLFF.

This clonotype was recorded a few times. The chain combines TRBV29-1 with TRBJ2-3, with 7 bases matching TRBD1. The CDR3 loop spans 15 amino acids. Germline V gives CDR1 SQVTM, CDR2 ANQGSEA. V dropped 6 bases and J dropped 2; count of bases not matched to a gene: 11. CDR3 sequence reads: CSVPAPGGTTDTQYF. DNA of the CDR3: TGCAGCGTCCCCGCCCCAGGGGGAACCACAGATACGCAGTATTTT.

This clonotype was observed a handful of times. The genes are TRBV6-1 and TRBJ1-1, with D possibly matching TRBD1 (5 bases). CDR3 length: 14 amino acids. The germline CDR1 and CDR2 sequences are MNHNS and SASEGT. Trimming cost V 7 bases and J 4 bases, with 16 bases left between them. CDR3 in DNA: TGTGCCAGCATTCGAGGGGCGGGCGGCACTGAAGCTTTCTTT. It codes for CASIRGAGGTEAFF.

This clonotype was counted only a few times. The rearrangement links TRBV6-1 to TRBJ2-3; 14 bases agree with TRBD2. Germline-derived CDR1 and CDR2 are MNHNS and SASEGT. V trimming: 4 bases; J trimming: 5 bases; junction bases outside the gene matches: 8. The CDR3 runs 17 residues. CDR3 sequence reads: CASSGQKGLAGEDTQYF. DNA of the CDR3: TGTGCCAGCAGTGGTCAGAAGGGACTAGCGGGAGAAGATACGCAGTATTTT.

This clonotype has more than one count but fewer than ten. The genes are TRBV5-1 and TRBJ2-3; a weak D match, TRBD1 (7 bases). The V gene lost 2 bases and the J gene lost 4 bases, with 14 bases spanning the gap. This CDR3 region has 15 residues. CDR1 and CDR2 from the germline V gene are SGHRS and YFSETQ. The DNA for the CDR3 is TGCGCCAGCAGCTTCCTAGACAGGGAGGCAGATACGCAGTATTTT. It encodes CASSFLDREADTQYF.

As DNA, the CDR3 is TGTGCCACCAGCATCGGGCGGACGAATGAAAAACTGTTTTTT. Amino acids: CATSIGRTNEKLFF. The chain couples TRBV15 to TRBJ1-4; D gene unclear. The V gene's germline CDR1 is LNHNV and CDR2 YYDKDF (reference sequence). The CDR3 is made up of 14 amino acids. V gave up 4 bases and J gave up 5 bases, with 11 bases separating them.

The rearrangement uses TRBV29-1 and TRBJ2-3; 15 bases match TRBD2. The CDR3 totals 17 residues. Germline values: CDR1 SQVTM, CDR2 ANQGSEA. V was pared by 1 base and J by 6 bases, with 8 bases of the junction left unmatched. The CDR3 region is CSVEGRTSGGATDTQYF. In DNA form, the CDR3 reads TGCAGCGTTGAAGGGAGGACTAGCGGGGGGGCGACGGATACGCAGTATTTT.

The chain is built from TRBV5-5 and TRBJ2-3; D perhaps matches TRBD2 (5 bases). This CDR3 region has 15 residues. The V end lost 0 bases, the J end lost 4 bases, and 12 bases lay between the germline ends. Per germline, CDR1 SGHKS and CDR2 YYEKEE (reference sequence). The CDR3 is CASSLAPGVADTQYF. The CDR3, as DNA: TGTGCCAGCAGCTTGGCACCCGGGGTGGCAGATACGCAGTATTTT.